This TCR beta chain was retrieved from a study of OX40 agonist ivuxolimab in advanced cancers. At the level of the whole study: Ivuxolimab was a fully human IgG2 agonistic monoclonal antibody targeting the costimulatory receptor OX40 (CD134). Intravenous ivuxolimab was administered to patients every 2 weeks at six dose levels: 0.01, 0.1, 0.3, 1.5, 3 and 10 mg/kg. Of the approximately 53 patients in dose escalation, about 20 had hepatocellular carcinoma, roughly 15 had melanoma, 9 had renal cell carcinoma and 9 had head and neck cancer. In the dose-escalation cohort, around four fifths of patients were male, and the mean age was 60 years with a range of roughly 23 to 90. Prior anti-PD-1, anti-PD-L1 or anti-CTLA-4 therapy was permitted, and 40% of dose-escalation patients had received checkpoint inhibitors. Partial responses were achieved by three dose-escalation patients, of whom one had hepatocellular carcinoma and two had cutaneous melanoma. The point of sequencing TCRbeta in the periphery was to test whether ivuxolimab changed TCR sequence diversity and drove clonal T-cell expansion. The paper covers the monotherapy dose-escalation part of the phase I ivuxolimab trial, which included N of about 50 patients. General conclusions and limits of the study: Clonal expansion of both CD4+ and CD8+ blood T cells was observed from baseline to week 6 at doses 0.1 to 3.0 mg/kg. Antigen specificity was not determined for the clonally expanded peripheral T cells. Partial responders in the 0.1-3.0 mg/kg groups had among the lowest normalized peripheral clonal expansion, especially among CD8+ T cells. Low levels of normalized T-cell clonal expansion were also seen in some patients who did not respond. After ivuxolimab, more expanded clones were found on average in CD8+ T cells than in CD4+ T cells.

The trial excluded patients who had a history of autoimmune disease or who were on systemic immunosuppression. In every dose cohort, peripheral blood was drawn for TCR sequencing at baseline, cycle 4 day 1, and cycle 7 day 1. The samples were taken from a phase I, first-in-human, multicenter, open-label dose-escalation trial of ivuxolimab. Adults with locally advanced or metastatic melanoma, renal cell, hepatocellular, or head and neck squamous cell carcinoma were enrolled in the trial. Before TCR sequencing, CD4+ T cells and CD8+ T cells were sorted from peripheral blood as separate populations. To sequence the TCRbeta CDR3 region, genomic DNA was isolated from the sorted cells. TCRbeta CDR3 regions were sequenced using the immunoSEQ Assay. TCRdb's version of the immuneACCESS table is confined to in-frame rearrangements and falls short of the full clone set. An unresolved V gene accounts for under half of the shortfall where checked; the remainder is of unknown origin. The sample table holds over 55,000 clones, of which roughly 84% were seen once. The top ten hold around 0.73% of the sample.

From cysteine to phenylalanine, the CDR3 is 16 amino acids long. Here the CDR3 DNA is all that survives: 48 bases in frame from base 1. The germline V gene provides CDR1 SNHLY and CDR2 FYNNEI. Unmatched junction bases come to 10, with V trimmed by 7 bases and J by 2 bases. Turning to this clone: Its antigen is unknown. There are no base qualities to consult, and no much larger clone falls within one base.

The receptor comes from an adult with an advanced solid tumor such as melanoma, head and neck, liver or kidney cancer. Recombination linked TRBV2 to TRBJ2-5, with 10 middle bases fitting TRBD2. The sequenced sample was CD4+ or CD8+ T cells sorted from blood, obtained in a trial of the OX40 agonist ivuxolimab. The CDR3 reads as follows: CASTQGVAGGQETQYF. The nucleotide sequence reads as follows: TGTGCCAGCACCCAAGGGGTAGCGGGGGGACAAGAGACCCAGTACTTC.